Below, 10 T cell receptor beta chains from the same sample are listed, as sequenced in a study of CD8 T cells in ankylosing spondylitis. Each CDR3 protein is one row after TCRdb ran MiXCR on the 5' RACE reads. The profile shows tens of thousands of distinct CDR3 sequences, 7.9% of them singletons. The source material was blood. The origin of the receptors is a male donor with ankylosing spondylitis or in good health (not recorded which).

This clonotype was detected only a few times. This chain links TRBV4-2 with TRBJ1-4; D gene uncertain. There are 14 residues in the CDR3. Germline V CDR1 and CDR2: LGHNA, YNFKEQ. V lost 1 base and J lost 4, with 7 bases in between. CDR3 protein: CASSQVAGNEKLFF. The CDR3 coding sequence is TGTGCCAGCAGCCAAGTGGCCGGTAATGAAAAACTGTTTTTT.

This clonotype was detected only a few times. The V call is TRBV28, the J call TRBJ2-7; D may be TRBD1 or TRBD2 (5 bases each). There are 15 residues in the CDR3. V was pared by 3 bases and J by 5 bases, with 17 bases between. Germline V gene data show CDR1 as MDHEN and CDR2 as SYDVKM. As DNA, the CDR3 is TGTGCCAGCAGTTTTCCCGGGACCGAAACCGACGAGCAGTACTTC. As protein: CASSFPGTETDEQYF. The complete variable domain, with remaining parts taken from reference TRBV28 and TRBJ2-7, reads DVKVTQSSRYLVKRTGEKVFLECVQDMDHENMFWYRQDPGLGLRLIYFSYDVKMKEKGDIPEGYSVSREKKERFSLILESASTNQTSMYLCASSFPGTETDEQYFGPGTRLTVT.

In this sample, this clonotype is medium-sized. The genes are TRBV20-1 and TRBJ1-1; D is undetermined. Trimming removed 0 bases at V and 0 bases at J, with 5 bases between. Germline assignment: CDR1 DFQATT and CDR2 SNEGSKA (reference sequence). The CDR3 extends over 13 amino acids. The CDR3 region is CSARDLLNTEAFF. The CDR3 bases are TGCAGTGCTAGAGATTTGCTGAACACTGAAGCTTTCTTT.

The chain couples TRBV7-2 to TRBJ2-3; 12 bases fit TRBD2. The CDR3 loop spans 13 amino acids. V lost 5 bases and J lost 10; bases outside the gene matches: 4. Germline V gene sequence: CDR1 SGHTA, CDR2 FQGNSA. This chain's CDR3 is CASSPSGGAAQYF. In DNA, the CDR3 is TGTGCCAGCAGCCCTAGCGGGGGGGCCGCGCAGTATTTT.

This clonotype occurred many times. The rearrangement uses TRBV6-5 and TRBJ1-1; the D gene is possibly TRBD1 (6 bases). V gave up 0 bases and J gave up 4 bases, with 6 bases separating them. The CDR3 length is 13 residues. Per the germline V gene, CDR1 is MNHEY and CDR2 is SVGAGI. CDR3 in DNA: TGTGCCAGCAGTTACTCCAGGGGCACTGAAGCTTTCTTT. Its translation: CASSYSRGTEAFF.

The chain has TRBV6-2 or TRBV6-3 and TRBJ2-1, with 8 bases matching TRBD1. This CDR3 comprises 15 residues. With 7 bases clipped from V and 4 bases from J, the junction kept 9 bases outside the gene matches. Germline CDR1 is MNHEY and CDR2 is SVGEGT. CDR3 amino acids: CASTSGGDKYNEQFF. The CDR3 DNA follows: TGTGCCAGCACCTCAGGGGGCGATAAATACAATGAGCAGTTCTTC.

Only a few counts were recorded for this clonotype. The chain couples TRBV16 to TRBJ1-5; D call uncertain. Germline CDR1 is KGHSY and CDR2 is FQNENV. With 1 base removed from V and 0 bases from J, the gap between germline ends came to 16 bases. The CDR3 loop spans 18 amino acids. The CDR3 sequence is CASSQFGIGGYSNQPQHF. The CDR3 DNA sequence: TGTGCCAGCAGCCAATTTGGCATCGGAGGGTATAGCAATCAGCCCCAGCATTTT. Full variable domain (rest looked up from reference TRBV16 and TRBJ1-5): GEEVAQTPKHLVRGEGQKAKLYCAPIKGHSYVFWYQQVLKNEFKFLISFQNENVFDETGMPKERFSAKCLPNSPCSLEIQATKLEDSAVYFCASSQFGIGGYSNQPQHFGDGTRLSIL.

The chain links TRBV7-2 to TRBJ1-4; 7 positions agree with TRBD1. The CDR3 totals 13 residues. The V segment lost 5 bases and the J segment 11 bases; nucleotides outside the gene matches: 8. The V gene's germline CDR1 is SGHTA and CDR2 FQGNSA. The chain's CDR3 is CASSPTPGGKLFF. The CDR3 bases are TGTGCCAGCAGCCCTACCCCAGGGGGTAAACTGTTTTTT.

This clonotype was seen more than once but under ten times. The rearrangement uses TRBV5-1 and TRBJ1-1, with TRBD1 identical over 8 bases. Per germline, CDR1 SGHRS and CDR2 YFSETQ. CDR3 length equals 14 residues. V dropped 8 bases and J dropped 1; count of bases not matched to a gene: 7. CDR3 in amino acids: CASSPGQANTEAFF. The DNA for the CDR3 is TGCGCCAGTTCCCCGGGACAGGCGAACACTGAAGCTTTCTTT.

This clonotype came up many times. The V call is TRBV27, the J call TRBJ2-1; D possibly matches TRBD1 or TRBD2 (5 bases each). Germline loops: CDR1 MNHEY, CDR2 SMNVEV (reference sequence). The CDR3 covers 17 residues. The germline V and J ends were trimmed by 2 bases and 0 bases, with 14 bases remaining between them. This CDR3 is CASSLGTGLSSYNEQFF. DNA for the CDR3: TGTGCCAGCAGTTTAGGGACGGGTCTAAGCTCCTACAATGAGCAGTTCTTC.